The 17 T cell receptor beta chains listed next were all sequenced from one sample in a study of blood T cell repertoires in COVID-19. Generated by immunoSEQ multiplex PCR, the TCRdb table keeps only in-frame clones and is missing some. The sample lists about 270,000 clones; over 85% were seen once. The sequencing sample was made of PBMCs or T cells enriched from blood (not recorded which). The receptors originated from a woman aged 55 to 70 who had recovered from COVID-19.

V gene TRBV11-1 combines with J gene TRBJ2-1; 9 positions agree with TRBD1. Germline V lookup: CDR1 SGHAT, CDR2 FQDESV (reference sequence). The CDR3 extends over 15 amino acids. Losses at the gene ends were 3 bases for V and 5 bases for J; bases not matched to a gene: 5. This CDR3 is CASSLGTGFHNEQFF. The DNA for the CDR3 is TGTGCCAGCAGCTTGGGGACAGGGTTCCACAATGAGCAGTTCTTC.

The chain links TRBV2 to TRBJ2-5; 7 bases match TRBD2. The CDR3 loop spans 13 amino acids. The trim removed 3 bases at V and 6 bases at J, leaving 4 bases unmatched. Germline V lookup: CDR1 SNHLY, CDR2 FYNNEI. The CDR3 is CASSDREGQTQYF. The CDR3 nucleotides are TGTGCCAGCAGTGACAGGGAGGGACAGACCCAGTACTTC.

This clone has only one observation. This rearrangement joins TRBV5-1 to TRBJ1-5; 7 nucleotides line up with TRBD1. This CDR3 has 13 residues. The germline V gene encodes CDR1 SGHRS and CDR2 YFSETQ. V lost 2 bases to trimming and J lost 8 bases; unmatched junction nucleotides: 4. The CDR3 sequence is CASSFQGGEPQHF. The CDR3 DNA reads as TGCGCCAGCAGCTTTCAAGGGGGCGAGCCCCAGCATTTT.

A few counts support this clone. CDR3 sequence (DNA): TGTGCCAGCTCACCAACAGGGGGTATCACTGAAGCTTTCTTT. Translating it yields CASSPTGGITEAFF. The gene calls are TRBV18 and TRBJ1-1; 8 bases are a match to TRBD1. The CDR3 has 14 amino acids. The J segment lost 4 bases and the V segment lost 2 bases, leaving 3 bases of the junction unmatched. The germline gives CDR1 KGHSH, CDR2 LQKENI.

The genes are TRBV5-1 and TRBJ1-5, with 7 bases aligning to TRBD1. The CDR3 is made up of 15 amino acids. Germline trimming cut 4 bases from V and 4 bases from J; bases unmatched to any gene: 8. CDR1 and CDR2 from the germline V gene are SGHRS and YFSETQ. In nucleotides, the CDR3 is TGCGCCAGCAGCCCAAGCACAGGGGTAAATCAGCCCCAGCATTTT. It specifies CASSPSTGVNQPQHF.

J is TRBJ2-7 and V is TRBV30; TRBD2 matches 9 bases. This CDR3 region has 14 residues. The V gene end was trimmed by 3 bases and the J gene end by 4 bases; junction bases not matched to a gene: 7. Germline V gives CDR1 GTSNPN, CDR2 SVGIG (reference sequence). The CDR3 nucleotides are TGTGCCTGGAGGGAACTAGCGGGCGGTTACGAGCAGTACTTC. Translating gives CAWRELAGGYEQYF. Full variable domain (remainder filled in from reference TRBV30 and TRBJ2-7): SQTIHQWPATLVQPVGSPLSLECTVEGTSNPNLYWYRQAAGRGLQLLFYSVGIGQISSEVPQNLSASRPQDRQFILSSKKLLLSDSGFYLCAWRELAGGYEQYFGPGTRLTVT.

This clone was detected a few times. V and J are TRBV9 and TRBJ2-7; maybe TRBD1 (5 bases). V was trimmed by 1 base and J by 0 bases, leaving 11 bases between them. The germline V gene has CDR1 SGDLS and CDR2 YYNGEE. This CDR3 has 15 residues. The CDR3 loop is CASSVRSDSSYEQYF. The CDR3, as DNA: TGTGCCAGCAGCGTACGTTCCGACAGCTCCTACGAGCAGTACTTC.

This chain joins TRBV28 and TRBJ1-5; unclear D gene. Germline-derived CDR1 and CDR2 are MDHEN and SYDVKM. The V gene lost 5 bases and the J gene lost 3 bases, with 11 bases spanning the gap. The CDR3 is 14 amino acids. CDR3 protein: CASSRTGYNQPQHF. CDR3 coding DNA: TGTGCCAGCAGTCGGACGGGATACAATCAGCCCCAGCATTTT.

The CDR3 coding sequence is TGCGCCACCCGAGGACTAGCGGTATACAATGAGCAGTTCTTC. The encoded protein is CATRGLAVYNEQFF. The chain recombines TRBV5-1 with TRBJ2-1; 10 bases are shared with TRBD2. Germline V gene data show CDR1 as SGHRS and CDR2 as YFSETQ. With V trimmed by 9 bases and J by 4 bases, 7 bases remained unmatched. The CDR3 runs 14 residues.

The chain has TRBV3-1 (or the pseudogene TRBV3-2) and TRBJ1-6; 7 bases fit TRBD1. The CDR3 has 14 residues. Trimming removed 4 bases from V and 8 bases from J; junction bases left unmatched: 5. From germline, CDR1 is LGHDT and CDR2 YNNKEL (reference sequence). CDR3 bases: TGTGCCAGCAGCCGGACAGGTTTTGATTCACCCCTCCACTTT. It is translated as CASSRTGFDSPLHF.

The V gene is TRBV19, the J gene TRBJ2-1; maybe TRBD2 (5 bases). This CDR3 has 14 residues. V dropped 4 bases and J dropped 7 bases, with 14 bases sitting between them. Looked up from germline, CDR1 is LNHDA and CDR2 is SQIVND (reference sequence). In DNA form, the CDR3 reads TGTGCCAGTAGTACCCTGGACTTTCTAAATGAGCAGTTCTTC. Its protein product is CASSTLDFLNEQFF.

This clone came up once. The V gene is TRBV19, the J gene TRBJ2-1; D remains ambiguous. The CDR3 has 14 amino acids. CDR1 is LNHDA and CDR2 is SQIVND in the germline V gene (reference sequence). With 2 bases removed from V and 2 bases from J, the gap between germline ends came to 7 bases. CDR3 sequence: CASSISAAYNEQFF. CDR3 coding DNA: TGTGCCAGTAGTATAAGCGCTGCCTACAATGAGCAGTTCTTC. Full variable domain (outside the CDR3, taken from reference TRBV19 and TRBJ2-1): DGGITQSPKYLFRKEGQNVTLSCEQNLNHDAMYWYRQDPGQGLRLIYYSQIVNDFQKGDIAEGYSVSREKKESFPLTVTSAQKNPTAFYLCASSISAAYNEQFFGPGTRLTVL.

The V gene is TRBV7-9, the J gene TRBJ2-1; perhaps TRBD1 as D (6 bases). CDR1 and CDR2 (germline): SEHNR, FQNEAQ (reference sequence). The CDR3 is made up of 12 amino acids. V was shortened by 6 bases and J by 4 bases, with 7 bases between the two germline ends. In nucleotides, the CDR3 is TGTGCCAGCAGGGGGGCTTACAATGAGCAGTTCTTC. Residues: CASRGAYNEQFF.

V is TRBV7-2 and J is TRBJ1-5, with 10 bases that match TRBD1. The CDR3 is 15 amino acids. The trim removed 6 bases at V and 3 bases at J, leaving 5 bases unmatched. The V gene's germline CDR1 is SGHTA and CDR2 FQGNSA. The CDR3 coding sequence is TGTGCCAGCAGACAGACAGGGGGCCCCAATCAGCCCCAGCATTTT. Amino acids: CASRQTGGPNQPQHF.

The CDR3 DNA is TGTGCCAGCAGCTTAATGGCTAGCGGATCCTACGAGCAGTACTTC. Protein: CASSLMASGSYEQYF. The V call is TRBV7-3, the J call TRBJ2-7; TRBD2 aligns across 7 bases. V trimming: 1 base; J trimming: 1 base; junction bases outside the gene matches: 4. The CDR3 is 15 amino acids. CDR1 is SGHTA and CDR2 is FQGTGA in the germline V gene. The variable domain in full, completed from reference TRBV7-3 and TRBJ2-7, reads GAGVSQTPSNKVTEKGKYVELRCDPISGHTALYWYRQSLGQGPEFLIYFQGTGAADDSGLPNDRFFAVRPEGSVSTLKIQRTERGDSAVYLCASSLMASGSYEQYFGPGTRLTVT.

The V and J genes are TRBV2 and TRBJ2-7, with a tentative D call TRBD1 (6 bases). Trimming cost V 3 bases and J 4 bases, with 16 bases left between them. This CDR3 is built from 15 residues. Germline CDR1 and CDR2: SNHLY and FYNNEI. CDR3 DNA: TGTGCCAGCAGTGAGCTGGGGTCCCAGGGGTACGAGCAGTACTTC. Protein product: CASSELGSQGYEQYF. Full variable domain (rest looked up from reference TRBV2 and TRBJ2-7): EPEVTQTPSHQVTQMGQEVILRCVPISNHLYFYWYRQILGQKVEFLVSFYNNEISEKSEIFDDQFSVERPDGSNFTLKIRSTKLEDSAMYFCASSELGSQGYEQYFGPGTRLTVT.

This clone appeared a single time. The CDR3 coding sequence is TGTGCCAGCAGCCAAGGGGGGGAGGACACTGAAGCTTTCTTT. Amino acid sequence: CASSQGGEDTEAFF. This chain links TRBV4-2 with TRBJ1-1, with D possibly TRBD1 on 5 matching bases. Trimming shortened V by 1 base and J by 3 bases, and 9 bases separated the two germline ends. CDR3 size: 14 residues. CDR1 is LGHNA, CDR2 YNFKEQ, per germline.